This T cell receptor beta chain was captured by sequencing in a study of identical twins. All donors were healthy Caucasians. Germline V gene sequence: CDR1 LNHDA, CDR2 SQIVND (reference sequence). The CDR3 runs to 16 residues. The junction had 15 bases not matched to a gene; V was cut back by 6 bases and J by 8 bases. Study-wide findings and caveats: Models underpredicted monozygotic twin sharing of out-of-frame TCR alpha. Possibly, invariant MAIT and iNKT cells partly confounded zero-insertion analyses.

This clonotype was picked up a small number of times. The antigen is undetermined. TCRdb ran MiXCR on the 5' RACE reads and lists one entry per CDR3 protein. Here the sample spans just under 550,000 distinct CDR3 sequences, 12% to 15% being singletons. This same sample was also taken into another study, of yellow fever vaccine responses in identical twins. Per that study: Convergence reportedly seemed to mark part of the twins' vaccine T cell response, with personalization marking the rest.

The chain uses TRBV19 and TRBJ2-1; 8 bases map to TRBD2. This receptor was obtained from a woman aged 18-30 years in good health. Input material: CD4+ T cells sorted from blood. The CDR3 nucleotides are TGTGCCAGTAGCCCCGCCCTTCGACTAGCGCCCTATGAGCAGTTCTTC. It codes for CASSPALRLAPYEQFF.